This TCR beta chain was identified during a study of cytomegalovirus exposure and HLA in healthy donors. Study outcomes and limitations: There were a few CMV-associated chains whose specificity for CMV antigens was confirmed in vitro. Clusters of TCRs from the first cohort tended to co-occur in the 95 to 150 validation repertoires (as a later analysis found). It was approximately 150 TCR beta chains that were listed as cytomegalovirus-associated.

Here immunoSEQ multiplex PCR was the method, and the copy in TCRdb shows in-frame clones only, minus some. The sample includes about 140,000 clones, about 86% of them seen just once. The germline gives CDR1 MGHDK, CDR2 SYGVNS. The CDR3 consists of 16 residues. J gave up 5 bases and V 3 bases, and 7 bases lay outside the gene matches. On this clone itself: Its target is unknown.

The source material was PBMCs. The clonotype comes from a woman aged 18-30 years in good health and CMV-seropositive. The chain recombines TRBV25-1 with TRBJ2-1; 10 nucleotides match TRBD2. The CDR3 reads CASSDRGLASNNEQFF. For the CDR3, the DNA is TGTGCCAGCAGTGATAGGGGACTAGCGAGCAACAATGAGCAGTTCTTC.